Each of the 8 T cell receptor beta chains below was sequenced from the same sample in a study of read filtering for tumor transcriptome and immune sequencing. From 350 to 500 ng of RNA, a library with molecular barcoded alpha/delta and beta/gamma adaptors was made. TCRdb reprocessed the reads with MiXCR, giving one entry per CDR3 protein. The table includes tens of thousands of distinct CDR3 sequences, 20% detected once. The specimen was a population of CD138-negative cells sorted from bone marrow. All receptors come from a donor at least 40 years old with multiple myeloma.

Ten or more counts support this clonotype. The chain has TRBV10-3 and TRBJ2-1, with D maybe TRBD1 (6 bases). With 3 bases removed from V and 8 bases from J, the gap between germline ends came to 11 bases. Germline loops: CDR1 ENHRY, CDR2 SYGVKD. This CDR3 contains 13 residues. The CDR3 coding sequence is TGTGCCATCAGTGAAAGGACAGTCTATGAGCAGTTCTTC. Translation gives CAISERTVYEQFF.

Note on this clonotype: It differs at one base from a far larger clone, so likely a read error. This CDR3 is missing its conserved last phenylalanine or tryptophan, likely due to a read error. No DNA is shown, since the ends of the CDR3 on it are uncertain; the CDR3 is the one TCRdb lists. V and J are TRBV3-2 and TRBJ2-3; TRBD2 is the table's D call, not checked against the DNA. TRBV3-2 is marked as a pseudogene. The CDR3 contains 16 residues when both ends are counted. CDR3 loop: CASSLRTSGSTDTQYI.

This clonotype has at least ten counts. V gene TRBV6-6 combines with J gene TRBJ1-4; D remains unclear. The V gene's germline CDR1 is MNHNY and CDR2 SVGAGI (reference sequence). The CDR3 totals 14 residues. V was trimmed by 5 bases and J by 0 bases, leaving 7 bases between them. The CDR3 loop reads CASSATPTNEKLFF. As DNA, the CDR3 is TGTGCCAGCAGTGCGACACCAACTAATGAAAAACTGTTTTTT.

This clonotype was detected ten times or more. This chain uses TRBV7-9 with TRBJ2-3; 9 nucleotides align to TRBD2. V lost 1 base, J lost 3 bases, and 5 bases stayed unmatched. The CDR3 covers 16 residues. CDR1 is SEHNR and CDR2 is FQNEAQ in the germline V gene (reference sequence). The CDR3 coding sequence is TGTGCCAGCAGCTTAGGACTAGCGGATCGAACAGATACGCAGTATTTT. This translates into CASSLGLADRTDTQYF.

This clonotype was found many times. The V gene is TRBV29-1, the J gene TRBJ2-1, with D possibly TRBD1 on 6 matching bases. Germline V gene data show CDR1 as SQVTM and CDR2 as ANQGSEA. This CDR3 contains 13 residues. V was trimmed by 6 bases and J by 4 bases, leaving 13 bases between them. The CDR3 loop is CSVAWTEYNEQFF. CDR3 coding DNA: TGCAGCGTCGCCTGGACAGAGTACAATGAGCAGTTCTTC.

The chain employs TRBV20-1 and TRBJ1-5; 8 nucleotides match TRBD1. Trimming cost V 6 bases and J 5 bases; bases outside gene matches: 3. The CDR3 spans 12 residues. CDR1 is DFQATT, CDR2 SNEGSKA, per germline (reference sequence). CDR3 nucleotides: TGCAGTGCAGAGGACAGGGATCAGCCCCAGCATTTT. This encodes CSAEDRDQPQHF.

The sample holds many counts of this clonotype. The genes are TRBV18 and TRBJ2-7; TRBD2 matches 7 bases. V was pared by 3 bases and J by 5 bases, with 4 bases of the junction left unmatched. Germline V gives CDR1 KGHSH, CDR2 LQKENI. This CDR3 region has 13 residues. CDR3 sequence: CASSPPGGNEQYF. The CDR3 DNA reads as TGTGCCAGCTCACCGCCCGGGGGGAACGAGCAGTACTTC.

This clonotype was detected only a few times. The J gene is TRBJ2-5, the V gene TRBV2; D possibly uses TRBD1 or TRBD2 (5 bases each). The CDR3 is made up of 12 amino acids. Deletions cut 5 bases from V and 5 bases from J, with 9 bases between. The germline V gene has CDR1 SNHLY and CDR2 FYNNEI. In nucleotides, the CDR3 is TGTGCCAGCAGTCGGGGCCGGGAGACCCAGTACTTC. Translation: CASSRGRETQYF.